The 6 T cell receptor beta chains below come from one sample, sequenced in a study of T cell responses to AZD1222 COVID-19 vaccine. Method: immunoSEQ multiplex PCR; TCRdb's copy keeps in-frame clones and lacks some. Here the sample spans approximately 150,000 clones, 91% being singletons. Material: peripheral blood, obtained 28 days after the second AZD1222 dose. These receptors were collected from an adult who received the AZD1222 COVID-19 vaccine.

This sequence joins TRBV27 and TRBJ2-2; the D is unclear. Germline CDR1 reads MNHEY; CDR2 reads SMNVEV (reference sequence). The length of the CDR3 is 14 residues. V was pared by 7 bases and J by 7 bases, with 16 bases between. The CDR3 reads CASTLGPYGGELFF. The CDR3 DNA is TGTGCCAGCACCCTGGGTCCATACGGCGGGGAGCTGTTTTTT.

The V gene is TRBV5-1, the J gene TRBJ1-1; 11 positions match TRBD1. Trimming took 0 bases from V and 4 from J; bases not matched to a gene: 8. Germline loops: CDR1 SGHRS, CDR2 YFSETQ. The CDR3 loop spans 17 amino acids. This CDR3 is CASSLERTGGAGTEAFF. CDR3 bases: TGCGCCAGCAGCTTGGAAAGGACAGGGGGCGCCGGCACTGAAGCTTTCTTT.

The chain recombines TRBV10-3 with TRBJ1-5; D is uncertain. The germline V gene encodes CDR1 ENHRY and CDR2 SYGVKD. This CDR3 comprises 15 residues. V was trimmed by 2 bases and J by 3 bases, leaving 11 bases between them. Here the CDR3 reads CAISEVNGINQPQHF. CDR3 sequence (DNA): TGTGCCATCAGTGAGGTTAATGGTATCAATCAGCCCCAGCATTTT.

The chain employs TRBV5-1 and TRBJ2-5; D may correspond to TRBD1 or TRBD2 (5 bases each). The CDR3 is 16 amino acids. The germline gives CDR1 SGHRS, CDR2 YFSETQ. Trimming cost V 1 base and J 1 base, with 14 bases left between them. In DNA, the CDR3 is TGCGCCAGCAGCTTGCTCTGGGACGAATCCCAAGAGACCCAGTACTTC. It codes for CASSLLWDESQETQYF.

The genes are TRBV18 and TRBJ2-7; possible D gene TRBD2, 5 bases. This CDR3 comprises 15 residues. V was cut by 3 bases and J by 6 bases, with 18 bases left in between. Germline-derived CDR1 and CDR2 are KGHSH and LQKENI. CDR3 nucleotides: TGTGCCAGCTCACCCCCGGGTGCCGGGGAAGGCGAGCAGTACTTC. Residues: CASSPPGAGEGEQYF.

This clone is a singleton in its sample. V gene TRBV6-1 combines with J gene TRBJ2-3; either TRBD1 or TRBD2 may fit D (6 bases each). The germline gives CDR1 MNHNS, CDR2 SASEGT. Trimming took 3 bases from V and 4 from J, leaving 17 bases between them. The CDR3 is 16 amino acids. CDR3 residues: CASSDIAGNRADTQYF. The DNA for the CDR3 is TGTGCCAGCAGTGATATCGCGGGAAACAGGGCAGATACGCAGTATTTT.